These 25 T cell receptor beta chains were all obtained from the same sample, sequenced in a study of shared clonotypes between healthy human individuals. Repertoires were generated with immunoSEQ multiplex PCR, while TCRdb's copy carries only in-frame clones and drops some. The repertoire holds about 480,000 clones, with over 75% as singletons. The sample taken for sequencing was PBMCs. These TCRs come from a woman in her forties in good health. Some clones in this sample may be carry-over from other donors' samples.

This clone was seen once. The V and J genes are TRBV14 and TRBJ2-2; D is ambiguous. CDR3 length: 14 amino acids. Germline assignment: CDR1 SGHDN and CDR2 FVKESK. Trimming cost V 1 base and J 3 bases, with 6 bases left between them. CDR3 amino acids: CASSQVRDTGELFF. The DNA of the CDR3 is TGTGCCAGCAGCCAAGTCCGGGACACCGGGGAGCTGTTTTTT.

Notes on this clone: Other DNA sequences from this sample encode an identical CDR3 as well. The V and J genes are TRBV28 and TRBJ1-5, with D perhaps TRBD1 (5 bases). V lost 8 bases and J lost 5, with 13 bases in between. The CDR3 loop spans 13 amino acids. Germline V gene data show CDR1 as MDHEN and CDR2 as SYDVKM. In DNA, the CDR3 is TGTGCCAGCCGTGGGACTGCTCATCAGCCCCAGCATTTT. Its protein is CASRGTAHQPQHF.

V and J are TRBV5-1 and TRBJ2-5; 7 bases match TRBD1. From germline, CDR1 is SGHRS and CDR2 YFSETQ. V shed 2 bases, J shed 2 bases, and the junction held 6 bases outside the gene matches. The CDR3 length is 15 residues. The DNA for the CDR3 is TGCGCCAGCAGCTTAGTGGGACAGCGACAAGAGACCCAGTACTTC. Protein product: CASSLVGQRQETQYF. The variable domain in full, with the rest retrieved from reference TRBV5-1 and TRBJ2-5, is KAGVTQTPRYLIKTRGQQVTLSCSPISGHRSVSWYQQTPGQGLQFLFEYFSETQRNKGNFPGRFSGRQFSNSRSEMNVSTLELGDSALYLCASSLVGQRQETQYFGPGTRLLVL.

The chain links TRBV10-1 to TRBJ2-2; maybe TRBD2 (5 bases). Trimming took 0 bases from V and 8 from J, leaving 16 bases between them. There are 16 residues in the CDR3. Germline CDR1 and CDR2: WNHNN and SYGVQD (reference sequence). CDR3: CASSESYGRGSGELFF. The CDR3 DNA sequence: TGCGCCAGCAGTGAGTCTTATGGCCGGGGATCGGGGGAGCTGTTTTTT.

This chain joins TRBV19 and TRBJ2-3; D is perhaps TRBD1 (6 bases). Per germline, CDR1 LNHDA and CDR2 SQIVND (reference sequence). Trimming removed 0 bases from V and 1 base from J, with 11 bases in between. This CDR3 comprises 16 residues. CDR3 coding DNA: TGTGCCAGTAGTATAGATGGGGGCGCGGGCACAGATACGCAGTATTTT. Encoded protein: CASSIDGGAGTDTQYF.

The V call is TRBV2, the J call TRBJ1-2; no clear D gene. Germline CDR1 reads SNHLY; CDR2 reads FYNNEI. V shed 2 bases and J shed 8 bases, with 12 bases lying between them. The CDR3 totals 13 residues. CDR3 loop: CASSERREDGYTF. Here the CDR3 DNA reads TGTGCCAGCAGTGAAAGAAGGGAGGACGGCTACACCTTC. The whole variable domain, remainder taken from reference TRBV2 and TRBJ1-2, is EPEVTQTPSHQVTQMGQEVILRCVPISNHLYFYWYRQILGQKVEFLVSFYNNEISEKSEIFDDQFSVERPDGSNFTLKIRSTKLEDSAMYFCASSERREDGYTFGSGTRLTVV.

The chain has TRBV5-1 and TRBJ2-1; 7 bases align to TRBD2. V lost 4 bases and J lost 5; bases outside the gene matches: 12. Germline V gene lookup returns CDR1 SGHRS and CDR2 YFSETQ. The CDR3 is 16 residues long. This chain's CDR3 is CASSRLGRGGNNEQFF. DNA for the CDR3: TGCGCCAGCAGCCGACTTGGGAGGGGTGGTAACAATGAGCAGTTCTTC.

J is TRBJ2-3 and V is TRBV14; D possibly matches TRBD1 or TRBD2 (5 bases each). The V gene lost 0 bases and the J gene lost 5 bases, with 15 bases spanning the gap. CDR1 is SGHDN and CDR2 is FVKESK in the germline V gene. There are 16 residues in the CDR3. DNA for the CDR3: TGTGCCAGCAGCCAAGAGAGGACCGGGGACGGAGATACGCAGTATTTT. This encodes CASSQERTGDGDTQYF.

This clone came up a few times. The rearrangement uses TRBV2 and TRBJ2-1; D call uncertain. V was clipped by 5 bases and J by 4 bases, with 9 bases between them. In germline, CDR1 is SNHLY, CDR2 FYNNEI. The CDR3 is 13 residues long. The CDR3 sequence: CASSHQEYNEQFF. As DNA, the CDR3 is TGTGCCAGCAGTCATCAGGAATACAATGAGCAGTTCTTC.

The chain combines TRBV5-6 with TRBJ2-1; unclear D gene. The germline CDR1 and CDR2 sequences are SGHDT and YYEEEE. V gave up 5 bases and J gave up 6 bases, with 15 bases separating them. This CDR3 is 14 amino acids long. The chain's CDR3 is CASRGAGVRNEQFF. Written as DNA, the CDR3 is TGTGCCAGCAGAGGCGCCGGAGTCCGCAATGAGCAGTTCTTC.

The chain couples TRBV5-1 to TRBJ1-4; D is unclear. V dropped 0 bases and J dropped 0 bases, with 21 bases sitting between them. The CDR3 is 20 residues long. CDR1 and CDR2 from the germline V gene are SGHRS and YFSETQ. The CDR3 DNA follows: TGCGCCAGCAGCTTGGACGGGCGAGGCCGGAATCAGGCAACTAATGAAAAACTGTTTTTT. It codes for CASSLDGRGRNQATNEKLFF.

This chain uses TRBV9 with TRBJ2-7, with TRBD1 matching 10 bases. CDR1 SGDLS and CDR2 YYNGEE come from the germline V gene. This CDR3 region has 15 residues. The ends lost 0 bases at V and 2 bases at J; junction bases unmatched: 2. CDR3 residues: CASSVGDRGAYEQYF. CDR3 in DNA: TGTGCCAGCAGCGTAGGGGACAGGGGTGCCTACGAGCAGTACTTC.

The gene calls are TRBV5-1 and TRBJ2-5; 11 nucleotides line up with TRBD2. Trimming removed 1 base from V and 4 bases from J; junction bases left unmatched: 3. Germline V gene sequence: CDR1 SGHRS, CDR2 YFSETQ. The length of the CDR3 is 15 residues. For the CDR3, the DNA is TGCGCCAGCAGCTTGACTAGCGGGAGCGGAGAGACCCAGTACTTC. As protein: CASSLTSGSGETQYF.

The chain employs TRBV28 and TRBJ2-7, with no clear D. Germline lookup yields CDR1 MDHEN and CDR2 SYDVKM. The CDR3 spans 11 residues. V gave up 5 bases and J gave up 6 bases, with 8 bases separating them. The CDR3 protein is CASSPHREQYF. CDR3 nucleotides: TGTGCCAGCAGTCCACACCGCGAGCAGTACTTC.

The chain uses TRBV11-2 and TRBJ2-1; TRBD2 matches 9 bases. The length of the CDR3 is 16 residues. CDR1 and CDR2 (germline): SGHAT, FQNNGV. Trimming removed 5 bases from V and 8 bases from J; junction bases left unmatched: 13. CDR3 sequence (DNA): TGTGCCAGCAGCCCACGTGGGCTAGCGGGAAACTATGAGCAGTTCTTC. It codes for CASSPRGLAGNYEQFF.

The CDR3 coding sequence is TGTGCCAGCTCTGGGTTTGCCCGCGGTGGCTACACCTTC. Translated, it gives CASSGFARGGYTF. The V gene is TRBV6-5, the J gene TRBJ1-2; no clear D. CDR3 length: 13 residues. CDR1 and CDR2 (germline): MNHEY, SVGAGI. Between the trimmed V and J ends, which lost 8 bases and 7 bases, there was a span of 17 bases.

This chain connects TRBV21-1 to TRBJ2-7. TRBV21-1 is reported as a pseudogene. The CDR3 sequence is 11 residues long. The CDR3 DNA reads TGTGCCAGCAGCAAAGGTGTGGAGCAGTACTTC. The encoded protein is CASSKGVEQYF.

This clone appeared a few times. The chain employs TRBV11-2 and TRBJ1-5, with 7 bases matching TRBD1. The CDR3 covers 15 residues. Per germline, CDR1 SGHAT and CDR2 FQNNGV. V lost 5 bases and J lost 0; bases outside the gene matches: 4. The CDR3 sequence is CASSTTGDSNQPQHF. The CDR3 region has the DNA TGTGCCAGCAGCACCACAGGGGATAGCAATCAGCCCCAGCATTTT.

The chain is built from TRBV5-1 and TRBJ2-2; 7 bases are a match to TRBD1. The trim removed 3 bases at V and 7 bases at J, leaving 12 bases unmatched. This CDR3 is 16 amino acids long. Germline V lookup: CDR1 SGHRS, CDR2 YFSETQ. For the CDR3, the DNA is TGCGCCAGCAGCTCCAGGACAGGTGGTGGGGTCGGGGAGCTGTTTTTT. As protein: CASSSRTGGGVGELFF.

This chain uses TRBV6-1 with TRBJ2-4; 7 bases fit TRBD1. CDR3 length: 12 amino acids. Germline V gene sequence: CDR1 MNHNS, CDR2 SASEGT. The V gene end was trimmed by 8 bases and the J gene end by 8 bases; junction bases not matched to a gene: 6. Here the CDR3 reads CASVGDRDIQYF. The CDR3 nucleotides are TGTGCCAGCGTAGGTGACAGGGACATTCAGTACTTC.

The V and J genes are TRBV5-6 and TRBJ1-6; 9 bases are shared with TRBD1. From germline, CDR1 is SGHDT and CDR2 YYEEEE. The V gene end was trimmed by 3 bases and the J gene end by 7 bases; junction bases not matched to a gene: 5. The CDR3 sequence is 15 residues long. Here the CDR3 reads CASSSGGQGNSPLHF. The CDR3 coding sequence is TGTGCCAGCAGCTCAGGGGGACAGGGAAATTCACCCCTCCACTTT. Full variable domain (rest looked up from reference TRBV5-6 and TRBJ1-6): DAGVTQSPTHLIKTRGQQVTLRCSPKSGHDTVSWYQQALGQGPQFIFQYYEEEERQRGNFPDRFSGHQFPNYSSELNVNALLLGDSALYLCASSSGGQGNSPLHFGNGTRLTVT.

This clone was seen more than once but under ten times. V and J are TRBV15 and TRBJ2-1; TRBD1 agrees at 8 bases. Trimming took 5 bases from V and 7 from J; bases not matched to a gene: 10. Germline loops: CDR1 LNHNV, CDR2 YYDKDF (reference sequence). The CDR3 sequence is 15 residues long. CDR3 DNA: TGTGCCACCAGCGTCGGACAGGGTGGACTTAATGAGCAGTTCTTC. Protein sequence: CATSVGQGGLNEQFF.

This clone was found a few times. This chain joins TRBV7-6 and TRBJ2-1; D is unresolved. V dropped 10 bases and J dropped 6 bases, with 16 bases sitting between them. The CDR3 spans 13 residues. CDR1 and CDR2 from the germline V gene are SGHVS and FNYEAQ. Here the CDR3 DNA reads TGTGCCACCCTGAGCTCGCGAAGCAATGAGCAGTTCTTC. Its protein is CATLSSRSNEQFF.

The chain couples TRBV11-3 to TRBJ2-3, with 7 bases fitting TRBD1. Losses at the gene ends were 1 base for V and 3 bases for J; bases not matched to a gene: 4. The CDR3 is 15 residues long. Germline V gives CDR1 SGHNT, CDR2 YENEEA. The CDR3 DNA follows: TGTGCCAGCAGCTTAGGTGGGACAGATACAGATACGCAGTATTTT. Translating gives CASSLGGTDTDTQYF.

The chain couples TRBV5-5 to TRBJ2-7, with 7 nucleotides matching TRBD1. The CDR3 has 15 amino acids. Trimming removed 1 base from V and 2 bases from J; junction bases left unmatched: 6. Germline V gene sequence: CDR1 SGHKS, CDR2 YYEKEE (reference sequence). CDR3 sequence (DNA): TGTGCCAGCAGCTTGACCGGGACAGCGACCTACGAGCAGTACTTC. Its protein product is CASSLTGTATYEQYF.